Listed here are 9 T cell receptor beta chains from one sample, sequenced in a study of T cell changes during pregnancy in multiple sclerosis. Clones were read by immunoSEQ multiplex PCR, and TCRdb kept only the in-frame ones, dropping some. The sample records about 70,000 clones, about nine tenths being singletons. Sequencing was performed on CD4+ T cells from peripheral blood mononuclear cells, taken after pregnancy. These receptors were taken from a female donor with multiple sclerosis, enrolled in a pregnancy study.

The genes are TRBV6-1 and TRBJ1-3, with a weak D call TRBD1 (6 bases). V lost 4 bases and J lost 0, with 10 bases in between. In germline, CDR1 is MNHNS, CDR2 SASEGT. The CDR3 has 15 amino acids. CDR3 sequence (DNA): TGTGCCAGCAGTGGAATACAGGGCTCTGGAAACACCATATATTTT. Amino acid sequence: CASSGIQGSGNTIYF.

The chain carries TRBV18 and TRBJ1-1, with 7 positions matching TRBD1. CDR1 is KGHSH and CDR2 is LQKENI in the germline V gene. The CDR3 covers 14 residues. V trimming: 2 bases; J trimming: 3 bases; junction bases outside the gene matches: 3. Here the CDR3 reads CASSPAGQYTEAFF. CDR3 DNA: TGTGCCAGCTCACCAGCGGGACAGTACACTGAAGCTTTCTTT.

About this clone itself: The junction departs from germline at one end; a sequencing error may be responsible. The chain is built from TRBV5-1 and TRBJ2-5, with 8 bases fitting TRBD1. CDR3 size: 15 residues. Germline V gene data show CDR1 as SGHRS and CDR2 as YFSETQ. The CDR3 region has the DNA TGCGCCAGCAGCTTTTTTTCAGGGGGCCAAGGGACCCAGTACTTC. Translation: CASSFFSGGQGTQYF. The full variable domain, completed using reference TRBV5-1 and TRBJ2-5, is KAGVTQTPRYLIKTRGQQVTLSCSPISGHRSVSWYQQTPGQGLQFLFEYFSETQRNKGNFPGRFSGRQFSNSRSEMNVSTLELGDSALYLCASSFFSGGQGTQYFGPGTRLLVL.

There are a few counts of this clone. The V call is TRBV2, the J call TRBJ1-1; D call uncertain. This CDR3 has 17 residues. V was clipped by 3 bases and J by 0 bases, with 17 bases between them. Germline V lookup: CDR1 SNHLY, CDR2 FYNNEI. This CDR3 is CASSDPRKTLMNTEAFF. The CDR3 coding sequence is TGTGCCAGCAGTGACCCCAGGAAGACCCTAATGAACACTGAAGCTTTCTTT.

V usage is TRBV13 and J usage is TRBJ1-1; D may be TRBD1 (6 bases). CDR1 PRHDT and CDR2 FYEKMQ come from the germline V gene (reference sequence). The CDR3 is 17 amino acids. The V gene lost 4 bases and the J gene lost 1 base, with 19 bases spanning the gap. DNA for the CDR3: TGTGCCAGCAGCTACAGAACAGGGCTGGAAAGGAACACTGAAGCTTTCTTT. Translating it yields CASSYRTGLERNTEAFF.

J is TRBJ2-2 and V is TRBV9; TRBD2 agrees at 12 bases. Germline values: CDR1 SGDLS, CDR2 YYNGEE. The CDR3 spans 17 residues. Losses at the gene ends were 2 bases for V and 1 base for J; bases not matched to a gene: 3. The CDR3 DNA reads as TGTGCCAGCAGCGTGCTAGCGGGAGGGCAGAACACCGGGGAGCTGTTTTTT. Its protein product is CASSVLAGGQNTGELFF. The variable domain in full, with the rest retrieved from reference TRBV9 and TRBJ2-2, is DSGVTQTPKHLITATGQRVTLRCSPRSGDLSVYWYQQSLDQGLQFLIQYYNGEERAKGNILERFSAQQFPDLHSELNLSSLELGDSALYFCASSVLAGGQNTGELFFGEGSRLTVL.

The genes are TRBV2 and TRBJ1-3; TRBD1 matches at 7 bases. Germline V gene data show CDR1 as SNHLY and CDR2 as FYNNEI. The CDR3 extends over 15 amino acids. V lost 7 bases, J lost 0 bases, and 6 bases stayed unmatched. This CDR3 reads CASMGQRNSGNTIYF. In DNA, the CDR3 is TGTGCCAGCATGGGACAGAGGAACTCTGGAAACACCATATATTTT.

This clone was observed a single time. The chain carries TRBV18 and TRBJ2-7; a weak D match, TRBD2 (5 bases). CDR1 KGHSH and CDR2 LQKENI come from the germline V gene. This CDR3 comprises 13 residues. Trimming pared 3 bases from V and 2 bases from J, leaving 8 bases between. The CDR3 nucleotides are TGTGCCAGCTCACCGGACTTCCCCTACGAGCAGTACTTC. Translated, it gives CASSPDFPYEQYF.

The genes are TRBV19 and TRBJ1-1; D is unresolved. Trimming stripped 3 bases from V and 8 bases from J, with 10 bases between. The CDR3 covers 12 residues. The germline gives CDR1 LNHDA, CDR2 SQIVND (reference sequence). CDR3 region: CASSIGGPEAFF. The CDR3 DNA follows: TGTGCCAGTAGTATTGGAGGGCCCGAAGCTTTCTTT.